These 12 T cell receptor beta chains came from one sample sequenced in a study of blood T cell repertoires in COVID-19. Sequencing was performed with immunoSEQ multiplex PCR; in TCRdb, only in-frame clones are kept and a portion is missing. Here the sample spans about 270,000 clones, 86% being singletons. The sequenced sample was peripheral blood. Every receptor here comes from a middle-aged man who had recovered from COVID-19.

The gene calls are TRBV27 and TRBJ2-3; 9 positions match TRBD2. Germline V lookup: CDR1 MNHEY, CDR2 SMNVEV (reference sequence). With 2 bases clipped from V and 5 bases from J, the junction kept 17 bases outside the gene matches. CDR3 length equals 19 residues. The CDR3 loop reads CASSLIPPAGGGVRDTQYF. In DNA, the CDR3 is TGTGCCAGCAGTTTAATCCCACCGGCGGGAGGGGGAGTGAGAGATACGCAGTATTTT.

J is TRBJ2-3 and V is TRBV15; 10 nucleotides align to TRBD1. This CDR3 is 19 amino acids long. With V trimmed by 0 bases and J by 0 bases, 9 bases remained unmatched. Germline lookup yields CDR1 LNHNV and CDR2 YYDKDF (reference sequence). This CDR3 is CATSRDSRTGGPSTDTQYF. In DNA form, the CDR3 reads TGTGCCACCAGCAGAGATTCGCGGACAGGGGGTCCTAGCACAGATACGCAGTATTTT.

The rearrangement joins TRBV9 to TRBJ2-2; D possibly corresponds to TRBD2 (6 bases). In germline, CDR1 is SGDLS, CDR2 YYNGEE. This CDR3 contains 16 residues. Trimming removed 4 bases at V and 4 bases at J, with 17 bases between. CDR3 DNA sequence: TGTGCCAGCAGCCCCCTGGGAGCGGGTGGCACCGGGGAGCTGTTTTTT. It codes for CASSPLGAGGTGELFF.

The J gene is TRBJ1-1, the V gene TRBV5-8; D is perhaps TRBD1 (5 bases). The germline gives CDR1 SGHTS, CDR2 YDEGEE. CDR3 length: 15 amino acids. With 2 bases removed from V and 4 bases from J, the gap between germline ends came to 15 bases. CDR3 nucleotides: TGTGCCAGCAGCTTCGAGTTTAGGGGTAGCACTGAAGCTTTCTTT. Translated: CASSFEFRGSTEAFF.

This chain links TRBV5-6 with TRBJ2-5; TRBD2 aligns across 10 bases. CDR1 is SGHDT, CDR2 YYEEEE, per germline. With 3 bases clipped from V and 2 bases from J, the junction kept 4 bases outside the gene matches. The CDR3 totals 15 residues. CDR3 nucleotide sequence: TGTGCCAGCAGCTCCGGACTAGCGGCTCAAGAGACCCAGTACTTC. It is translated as CASSSGLAAQETQYF.

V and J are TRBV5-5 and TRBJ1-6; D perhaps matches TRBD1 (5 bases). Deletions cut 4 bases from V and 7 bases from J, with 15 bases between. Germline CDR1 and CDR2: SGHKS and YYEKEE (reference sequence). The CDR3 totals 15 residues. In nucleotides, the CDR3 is TGTGCCAGCAGCCCCCCGACAGAGATCAATTCACCCCTCCACTTT. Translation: CASSPPTEINSPLHF.

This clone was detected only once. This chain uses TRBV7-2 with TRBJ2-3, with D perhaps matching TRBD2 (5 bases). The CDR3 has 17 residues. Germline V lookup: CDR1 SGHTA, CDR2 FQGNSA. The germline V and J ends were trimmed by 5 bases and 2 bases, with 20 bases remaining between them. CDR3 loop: CASSRPLAGPNTDTQYF. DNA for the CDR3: TGTGCCAGCAGCCGCCCCCTTGCGGGCCCAAACACAGATACGCAGTATTTT.

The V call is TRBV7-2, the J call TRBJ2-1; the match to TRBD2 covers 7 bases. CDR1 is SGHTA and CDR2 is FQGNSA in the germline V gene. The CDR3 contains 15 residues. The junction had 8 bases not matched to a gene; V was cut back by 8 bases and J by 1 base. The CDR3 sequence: CASVDWGGSYNEQFF. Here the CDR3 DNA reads TGTGCCAGCGTCGATTGGGGGGGATCCTACAATGAGCAGTTCTTC.

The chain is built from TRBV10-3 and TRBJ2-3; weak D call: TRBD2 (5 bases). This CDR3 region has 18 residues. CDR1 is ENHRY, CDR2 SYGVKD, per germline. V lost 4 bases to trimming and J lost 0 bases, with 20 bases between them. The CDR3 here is CAISVSPTSGASTDTQYF. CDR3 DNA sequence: TGTGCCATCAGTGTATCACCGACCAGCGGTGCTAGCACAGATACGCAGTATTTT.

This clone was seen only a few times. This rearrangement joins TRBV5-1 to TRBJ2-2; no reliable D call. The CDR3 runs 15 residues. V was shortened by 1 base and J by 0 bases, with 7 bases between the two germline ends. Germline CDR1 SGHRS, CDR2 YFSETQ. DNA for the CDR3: TGCGCCAGCAGCTTGTACAGCACGAACACCGGGGAGCTGTTTTTT. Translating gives CASSLYSTNTGELFF.

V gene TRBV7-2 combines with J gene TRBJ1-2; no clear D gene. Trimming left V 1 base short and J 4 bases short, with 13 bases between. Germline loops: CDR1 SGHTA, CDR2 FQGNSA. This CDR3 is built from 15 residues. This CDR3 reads CASSLGDNRPYGYTF. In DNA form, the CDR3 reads TGTGCCAGCAGCTTAGGCGACAACCGCCCCTATGGCTACACCTTC.

Written as DNA, the CDR3 is TGTGCCAGTAGTAAGCCCCCCGAGTTGAACACTGAAGCTTTCTTT. Amino acids: CASSKPPELNTEAFF. This sequence joins TRBV19 and TRBJ1-1, with no clear D. Germline V gives CDR1 LNHDA, CDR2 SQIVND (reference sequence). The V end lost 4 bases, the J end lost 0 bases, and 12 bases lay between the germline ends. The CDR3 extends over 15 amino acids.